The rows below give T cell receptor beta chains drawn from one sample of a study of blood T cell repertoires in COVID-19. Sequencing used immunoSEQ multiplex PCR; TCRdb keeps in-frame clones, though not all of them. The sample contains roughly 85,000 clones, 80% to 90% of which appear only once. Sequenced sample: peripheral blood. Source of these receptors: a man aged 50 or older with active or convalescent COVID-19. CDR3s include the opening cysteine and the closing phenylalanine or tryptophan. The D gene is left open where the match is weak. The listing skips clone size in some rows; elsewhere it reads once, few, many or a size class.

D,J,length,V,size,CDR3,DNA
TRBD1,TRBJ2-5,14,TRBV6-5,.,CASILDRGSETQYF,TGTGCCAGCATCCTGGACAGGGGGTCTGAGACCCAGTACTTC
.,TRBJ2-5,15,TRBV2,.,CASSVEGRSEGTQYF,TGTGCCAGCAGTGTTGAGGGTCGGTCGGAGGGGACCCAGTACTTC
TRBD1,TRBJ2-2,14,TRBV19,.,CASNRGTNTGELFF,TGTGCCAGTAACAGGGGCACGAACACCGGGGAGCTGTTTTTT
TRBD1,TRBJ1-4,17,TRBV7-9,.,CASSSTPYRGSPEKLFF,TGTGCCAGCAGCTCTACGCCGTACAGGGGTAGCCCTGAAAAACTGTTTTTT
.,TRBJ1-4,14,TRBV5-5,.,CASSSRSLNEKLFF,TGTGCCAGCAGCTCACGGAGTCTTAATGAAAAACTGTTTTTT
.,TRBJ1-2,14,TRBV5-1,.,CASRTTDRPYGYTF,TGCGCCAGCAGAACCACGGACAGACCCTATGGCTACACCTTC
TRBD1,TRBJ2-5,14,TRBV13,.,CASSLEGARETQYF,TGTGCCAGCAGCTTAGAGGGGGCGAGGGAGACCCAGTACTTC
.,TRBJ1-3,19,TRBV7-2,.,CASSYRRGGASAAGNTIYF,TGTGCCAGCAGCTACAGGAGGGGGGGTGCTTCGGCTGCTGGAAACACCATATATTTT
TRBD1,TRBJ2-5,14,TRBV6-5,.,CASKGETGSETQYF,TGTGCCAGCAAGGGCGAGACAGGGTCGGAGACCCAGTACTTC
.,TRBJ2-2,13,TRBV21-1,few,CASSNRRRRELFF,TGTGCCAGCAGCAATAGAAGGAGGAGGGAGCTGTTTTTT